The 7 T cell receptor beta chains below were found in one sample sequenced in a study of T cells in Graves' hyperthyroidism and ophthalmopathy. It was RNA transcripts that yielded the amplified TCR beta CDR3 regions. The TCR CDR3 first-round RT-PCR relied on the HTBI primer set. TCRdb ran MiXCR on the multiplex PCR reads and lists one entry per CDR3 protein. The sample has 300,000 to 450,000 distinct CDR3 sequences, under 15% seen once. Sequencing was performed on blood. The receptors were sampled from a woman between 18 and 29 years old with Graves' hyperthyroidism.

This clonotype has a count of ten or more. The chain recombines TRBV7-3 with TRBJ2-3; 7 bases line up with TRBD1. The germline V gene encodes CDR1 SGHTA and CDR2 FQGTGA. This CDR3 is 15 amino acids long. V shed 1 base, J shed 3 bases, and the junction held 4 bases outside the gene matches. The CDR3 loop reads CASSLMGQTTDTQYF. CDR3 DNA sequence: TGTGCCAGCAGCTTAATGGGACAGACAACAGATACGCAGTATTTT.

Details on this clonotype: Given a much more abundant clone one base away, this may be a read error. The J gene is TRBJ2-1, the V gene TRBV6-2 or TRBV6-3; TRBD2 matches at 11 bases. After removal of 4 bases from V and 7 bases from J, the junction contained 9 bases not matched to a gene. The CDR3 is made up of 16 amino acids. Germline lookup yields CDR1 MNHEY and CDR2 SVGEGT. DNA for the CDR3: TGTGCCAGCAGTTGCGACGGACTAGCGGGCATGAATGAGCAGTTCTTC. This sequence encodes CASSCDGLAGMNEQFF.

Many counts were recorded for this clonotype. This chain connects TRBV7-2 to TRBJ2-7; 9 bases are a match to TRBD1. The CDR3 runs 14 residues. Germline CDR1 and CDR2: SGHTA and FQGNSA. The ends lost 7 bases at V and 2 bases at J; junction bases unmatched: 6. The CDR3 sequence is CASTHRTGAYEQYF. DNA of the CDR3: TGTGCCAGCACCCACCGGACAGGGGCCTACGAGCAGTACTTC.

The chain is built from TRBV12-3 or TRBV12-4 and TRBJ2-6; TRBD1 or TRBD2 may be the D gene (5 bases each). The germline V and J ends were trimmed by 7 bases and 0 bases, with 13 bases remaining between them. The CDR3 length is 16 residues. The CDR3 spells CASTRDGSSGANVLTF. Here the CDR3 DNA reads TGTGCCAGCACCCGGGACGGTAGCTCTGGGGCCAACGTCCTGACTTTC.

This clonotype has a count of ten or more. This chain connects TRBV28 to TRBJ1-3; a weak D match, TRBD1 (5 bases). This CDR3 spans 16 amino acids. V shed 1 base and J shed 0 bases, with 10 bases lying between them. The V gene's germline CDR1 is MDHEN and CDR2 SYDVKM. Here the CDR3 reads CASSLFGGSSGNTIYF. Here the CDR3 DNA reads TGTGCCAGCAGTTTATTCGGGGGTTCCTCTGGAAACACCATATATTTT.

Details on this clonotype: A much larger clone lies one base from this, so it may be a read error. The genes are TRBV28 and TRBJ1-2, with unresolved D. The CDR3 covers 15 residues. Looked up from germline, CDR1 is MDHEN and CDR2 is SYDVKM. The CDR3: CASSPQSRMNYGYAF. The CDR3 DNA follows: TGTGCCAGCAGTCCCCAGAGCAGGATGAACTATGGCTACGCCTTC.

The chain uses TRBV6-1 and TRBJ2-2, with D hard to call. The CDR3 sequence is 12 residues long. CDR1 is MNHNS and CDR2 is SASEGT in the germline V gene. V lost 6 bases and J 6 bases, leaving 8 bases between the germline ends. The CDR3 protein is CASSPESGELFF. The CDR3 coding sequence is TGTGCCAGCAGCCCCGAGTCCGGGGAGCTGTTTTTT.